The entry below gives a single T cell receptor (beta chain) sequence along with its context. Its antigen remains unidentified. The sample comes from a study of T cell responses to AZD1222 COVID-19 vaccine. Per germline, CDR1 SGHRS and CDR2 YFSETQ. The CDR3 contains 16 residues. The trim removed 0 bases at V and 1 base at J, leaving 4 bases unmatched. Study-wide points: In all cases, repertoires were sampled only after the peak T cell response. The study identified only five or six AZD1222 recipients as seropositive at baseline.

Profiled with immunoSEQ multiplex PCR; TCRdb holds only in-frame clones, not every one. Seen here are about 120,000 clones, around nine tenths observed once, and the top ten hold around 6%. This chain links TRBV5-1 with TRBJ1-3; 7 bases line up with TRBD1. This TCR came from an adult in good health. The sample in question was peripheral blood, obtained on day 0 of AZD1222 vaccination. DNA of the CDR3: TGCGCCAGCAGCTTGGACAGACAGGGTTCTGGAAACACCATATATTTT. This sequence encodes CASSLDRQGSGNTIYF.